Following are 28 T cell receptor beta chains from one sample sequenced in a study of persistence of HIV-infected CD4 T cells. The immunoSEQ assay was version 4, run in survey mode. TCRdb's copy holds only in-frame clones and misses some; the assay was immunoSEQ multiplex PCR. Of roughly 43,000 clones in the sample, around 90% were seen once. Anti-CD3/anti-CD28 beads served as a nonspecific positive control stimulus. CD4+ T cells upregulating both CD40 ligand and CD69 were sorted as responding cells. Antigens of these TCRs are unknown. The sample in question was CD4+ T cells sorted from PBMCs after approximately 19-hour stimulation, obtained from a patient who received antiretroviral therapy. The origin of the receptors is an adult man with HIV who was CMV-seropositive.

The rearrangement joins TRBV20-1 to TRBJ1-5, with D perhaps matching TRBD1 (6 bases). CDR3 size: 14 residues. The V gene's germline CDR1 is DFQATT and CDR2 SNEGSKA (reference sequence). Trimming pared 3 bases from V and 7 bases from J, leaving 16 bases between. The CDR3 sequence is CSASLAGDGQPQHF. The CDR3 DNA is TGCAGTGCTAGTCTGGCAGGGGATGGACAGCCCCAGCATTTT.

The rearrangement uses TRBV19 and TRBJ1-5, with TRBD1 matching over 9 bases. The CDR3 covers 15 residues. Losses at the gene ends were 7 bases for V and 7 bases for J; bases not matched to a gene: 11. Germline CDR1 LNHDA, CDR2 SQIVND (reference sequence). The CDR3 region has the DNA TGTGCCAGTATAGGGTGGGGGACAGGGCGACAGCCCCAGCATTTT. The encoded protein is CASIGWGTGRQPQHF.

Here the CDR3 DNA reads TGCGCCAGCAGCTTGAGAGGGGGTACCGATCAGCCCCAGCATTTT. Translating it yields CASSLRGGTDQPQHF. This chain connects TRBV5-1 to TRBJ1-5; D is possibly TRBD1 (6 bases). This CDR3 has 15 amino acids. Germline values: CDR1 SGHRS, CDR2 YFSETQ. V lost 1 base, J lost 5 bases, and 13 bases lay in between.

The V gene is TRBV9, the J gene TRBJ1-4; the D gene is possibly TRBD1 (5 bases). V was trimmed by 0 bases and J by 3 bases, leaving 15 bases between them. CDR1 SGDLS and CDR2 YYNGEE come from the germline V gene. CDR3 length: 17 amino acids. In DNA, the CDR3 is TGTGCCAGCAGCGTAGGGAGTGTATGGGGGGCTAATGAAAAACTGTTTTTT. As protein: CASSVGSVWGANEKLFF.

The chain has TRBV2 and TRBJ1-2; D ambiguous. Germline CDR1 SNHLY, CDR2 FYNNEI. CDR3 size: 13 residues. Deletions cut 4 bases from V and 0 bases from J, with 6 bases between. The CDR3 bases are TGTGCCAGCAGTGCGAGATCTAACTATGGCTACACCTTC. Protein sequence: CASSARSNYGYTF.

The chain recombines TRBV3-1 (or the pseudogene TRBV3-2) with TRBJ1-5; D unresolved. Germline V gene lookup returns CDR1 LGHDT and CDR2 YNNKEL (reference sequence). The CDR3 is made up of 14 amino acids. V was clipped by 1 base and J by 4 bases, with 8 bases between them. CDR3 DNA sequence: TGTGCCAGCAGCCAAGGGGCAGCGAATCAGCCCCAGCATTTT. Translated: CASSQGAANQPQHF.

V gene TRBV6-5 combines with J gene TRBJ2-7, with D perhaps TRBD1 or TRBD2 (7 bases each). The CDR3 loop spans 15 amino acids. Germline CDR1 is MNHEY and CDR2 is SVGAGI. The V gene lost 6 bases and the J gene lost 2 bases, with 17 bases spanning the gap. Here the CDR3 DNA reads TGTGCCAGCAGACGGGGGGACAGTCTAACCTACGAGCAGTACTTC. It specifies CASRRGDSLTYEQYF.

CDR3 residues: CASSELTAGADGYTF. The CDR3 DNA is TGTGCCAGCAGTGAACTGACGGCAGGGGCGGATGGCTACACCTTC. The chain recombines TRBV2 with TRBJ1-2; a possible D gene is TRBD1 (6 bases). Germline values: CDR1 SNHLY, CDR2 FYNNEI. Trimming pared 2 bases from V and 6 bases from J, leaving 16 bases between. This CDR3 is 15 amino acids long.

This clone has a single count. The DNA of the CDR3 is TGTGCCAGCAGTTACTCTCCGGGGGGCACAGATACGCAGTATTTT. Translated: CASSYSPGGTDTQYF. The V and J genes are TRBV6-5 and TRBJ2-3, with D possibly matching TRBD2 (6 bases). Germline V CDR1 and CDR2: MNHEY, SVGAGI. The CDR3 extends over 15 amino acids. V lost 0 bases and J 1 base, leaving 8 bases between the germline ends.

The rearrangement links TRBV27 to TRBJ2-7, with a possible D match to TRBD1 (6 bases). The V gene's germline CDR1 is MNHEY and CDR2 SMNVEV (reference sequence). Trimming left V 3 bases short and J 3 bases short, with 9 bases between. This CDR3 region has 13 residues. CDR3 bases: TGTGCCAGCAGTTTGGGGGACATCTACGAGCAGTACTTC. Encoded protein: CASSLGDIYEQYF.

V usage is TRBV2 and J usage is TRBJ2-3; TRBD1 matches 7 bases. Germline CDR1 and CDR2: SNHLY and FYNNEI. The CDR3 sequence is 13 residues long. J gave up 3 bases and V 8 bases, and 5 bases lay outside the gene matches. The CDR3 loop reads CASWPGGTDTQYF. Here the CDR3 DNA reads TGTGCCAGCTGGCCAGGGGGAACAGATACGCAGTATTTT.

The V and J genes are TRBV10-2 and TRBJ2-5, with no clear D. The CDR3 consists of 15 residues. The germline CDR1 and CDR2 sequences are WSHSY and SAAADI. Trimming shortened V by 6 bases and J by 0 bases, and 14 bases separated the two germline ends. The CDR3 region has the DNA TGCGCCAGCAGGGAGAACAGAAAAAACCAAGAGACCCAGTACTTC. Protein sequence: CASRENRKNQETQYF.

This chain joins TRBV3-1 (or the pseudogene TRBV3-2) and TRBJ1-1, with a weak D call TRBD1 (6 bases). The ends were cut back, 2 bases at V and 5 bases at J, with 12 bases in the middle. Looked up from germline, CDR1 is LGHDT and CDR2 is YNNKEL (reference sequence). This CDR3 comprises 14 residues. CDR3 sequence: CASSQPTGGTEAFF. The CDR3 DNA sequence: TGTGCCAGCAGCCAACCGACAGGAGGTACTGAAGCTTTCTTT.

The genes are TRBV6-5 and TRBJ1-1; 8 bases align to TRBD1. V was pared by 2 bases and J by 5 bases, with 7 bases of the junction left unmatched. CDR3 size: 15 residues. In germline, CDR1 is MNHEY, CDR2 SVGAGI. The CDR3 coding sequence is TGTGCCAGCAGTTACGTACAGGGGGGTGGGACTGAAGCTTTCTTT. Translating it yields CASSYVQGGGTEAFF.

The V gene is TRBV25-1, the J gene TRBJ1-4; the match to TRBD1 covers 7 bases. The CDR3 consists of 14 residues. Per the germline V gene, CDR1 is MGHDK and CDR2 is SYGVNS. The V gene end was trimmed by 7 bases and the J gene end by 8 bases; junction bases not matched to a gene: 10. This chain's CDR3 is CASTETGLSEKLFF. The CDR3 DNA reads TGTGCCAGCACGGAGACAGGGTTGAGCGAAAAACTGTTTTTT.

This chain links TRBV7-2 with TRBJ2-6, with D unclear. This CDR3 is 16 amino acids long. Trimming cost V 2 bases and J 0 bases, with 8 bases left between them. Germline CDR1 is SGHTA and CDR2 is FQGNSA. CDR3 in amino acids: CASSLSALSGANVLTF. The CDR3 nucleotides read TGTGCCAGCAGCTTATCTGCCCTCTCTGGGGCCAACGTCCTGACTTTC.

This rearrangement joins TRBV5-4 to TRBJ2-6; D call uncertain. CDR3 length equals 15 residues. V was trimmed by 4 bases and J by 2 bases, leaving 10 bases between them. Per the germline V gene, CDR1 is SGHNT and CDR2 is YYREEE (reference sequence). As DNA, the CDR3 is TGTGCCAGCAGCCCTACGGGTGCTGGGGCCAACGTCCTGACTTTC. Encoded protein: CASSPTGAGANVLTF.

V usage is TRBV10-2 and J usage is TRBJ1-6; possible D gene TRBD1, 5 bases. This CDR3 region has 14 residues. Deletions cut 6 bases from V and 8 bases from J, with 14 bases between. CDR1 WSHSY and CDR2 SAAADI come from the germline V gene. CDR3 region: CASRRGSGDSPLHF. CDR3 sequence (DNA): TGCGCCAGCAGAAGGGGCTCCGGGGATTCACCCCTCCACTTT.

The rearrangement uses TRBV18 and TRBJ2-1; 9 bases align to TRBD1. CDR1 is KGHSH and CDR2 is LQKENI in the germline V gene. Trimming removed 5 bases from V and 6 bases from J; junction bases left unmatched: 14. The CDR3 length is 17 residues. The CDR3 loop reads CASSTRVRTGDRNEQFF. As DNA, the CDR3 is TGTGCCAGCTCAACCAGAGTTCGGACAGGGGATCGCAATGAGCAGTTCTTC.

The rearrangement joins TRBV18 to TRBJ2-1; D remains ambiguous. The CDR3 loop spans 16 amino acids. The V end was cut by 1 base, the J end by 0 bases, with 10 bases between. Looked up from germline, CDR1 is KGHSH and CDR2 is LQKENI. CDR3 nucleotide sequence: TGTGCCAGCTCACCACTAGCAAAGAGCTCCTACAATGAGCAGTTCTTC. It specifies CASSPLAKSSYNEQFF.

The chain carries TRBV7-9 and TRBJ2-2, with no clear D. Germline V lookup: CDR1 SEHNR, CDR2 FQNEAQ (reference sequence). The V end was cut by 0 bases, the J end by 0 bases, with 2 bases between. The CDR3 runs to 14 residues. This CDR3 reads CASSLASNTGELFF. DNA of the CDR3: TGTGCCAGCAGCTTAGCGTCGAACACCGGGGAGCTGTTTTTT.

V and J are TRBV6-5 and TRBJ1-1, with D maybe TRBD1 (5 bases). V was pared by 7 bases and J by 0 bases, with 15 bases between. Germline values: CDR1 MNHEY, CDR2 SVGAGI. This CDR3 is built from 15 residues. The CDR3 is CASNGGKGMNTEAFF. CDR3 nucleotides: TGTGCCAGCAACGGGGGGAAAGGGATGAACACTGAAGCTTTCTTT.

Sample share makes this clone medium-sized. The gene calls are TRBV29-1 and TRBJ1-1; TRBD1 agrees at 12 bases. This CDR3 contains 13 residues. The germline V gene has CDR1 SQVTM and CDR2 ANQGSEA. Germline trimming cut 6 bases from V and 1 base from J; bases unmatched to any gene: 0. The CDR3 reads CSVGQGANTEAFF. In DNA form, the CDR3 reads TGCAGCGTGGGACAGGGGGCGAACACTGAAGCTTTCTTT.

This clone has only one observation. This chain links TRBV6-2 or TRBV6-3 with TRBJ2-5, with TRBD2 as a possible D gene (6 bases). V lost 5 bases and J 2 bases, leaving 12 bases between the germline ends. This CDR3 has 14 amino acids. CDR1 and CDR2 from the germline V gene are MNHEY and SVGEGT. CDR3 residues: CASSIGGAQETQYF. The CDR3 region has the DNA TGTGCCAGCAGTATCGGGGGAGCGCAAGAGACCCAGTACTTC.

The V and J genes are TRBV6-5 and TRBJ2-1; D not certain. The CDR3 contains 15 residues. Germline V CDR1 and CDR2: MNHEY, SVGAGI. V gave up 4 bases and J gave up 3 bases, with 13 bases separating them. In nucleotides, the CDR3 is TGTGCCAGCAGTTTGACTCCTTCGCGCTACAATGAGCAGTTCTTC. Translated, it gives CASSLTPSRYNEQFF.

J is TRBJ2-2 and V is TRBV3-1 (or the pseudogene TRBV3-2); 8 positions match TRBD1. Germline lookup yields CDR1 LGHDT and CDR2 YNNKEL (reference sequence). Trimming at V came to 4 bases and at J to 0 bases, leaving 1 base not matched to a gene. The CDR3 is 15 amino acids. The CDR3 nucleotides are TGTGCCAGCAGCCCGGGACAGGCGAACACCGGGGAGCTGTTTTTT. Its protein product is CASSPGQANTGELFF.

The chain combines TRBV28 with TRBJ1-5, with D possibly matching TRBD1 (5 bases). V was trimmed by 7 bases and J by 7 bases, leaving 20 bases between them. Germline V CDR1 and CDR2: MDHEN, SYDVKM. The CDR3 is 15 amino acids. In nucleotides, the CDR3 is TGTGCCAGCAACGGTGGGGCAGGGAGACGCCAGCCCCAGCATTTT. Residues: CASNGGAGRRQPQHF.

This clone was seen only a few times. V is TRBV7-9 and J is TRBJ1-3, with D uncertain. The CDR3 runs 15 residues. Trimming left V 0 bases short and J 4 bases short, with 10 bases between. The germline gives CDR1 SEHNR, CDR2 FQNEAQ (reference sequence). CDR3 region: CASSLAAGRGNTIYF. The CDR3 DNA reads TGTGCCAGCAGCTTAGCGGCGGGCAGAGGAAACACCATATATTTT.